This entry describes one T cell receptor (beta chain). These data belong to a study of control samples from healthy donors and cancer patients. Sequenced by immunoSEQ multiplex PCR; TCRdb stores in-frame clones only, minus some. The sample lists some 89,000 clones; roughly 86% were seen once. Trimming left V 6 bases short and J 6 bases short, with 9 bases between. The CDR3 runs to 13 residues. Per the germline V gene, CDR1 is SNHLY and CDR2 is FYNNEI. The chain uses TRBV2 and TRBJ1-6; the D is unclear. This TCR was sampled from a man younger than 40 in good health. Sequencing was performed on blood. In nucleotides, the CDR3 is TGTGCCAGCAGGCCGGGTCCTAATTCACCCCTCCACTTT. Residues: CASRPGPNSPLHF.